The 30 T cell receptor beta chains presented below share a single source sample, sequenced in a study of T cells in localized non-small cell lung cancer. This table comes from immunoSEQ multiplex PCR, and its TCRdb copy is limited to in-frame clones, with some not included. The repertoire has around 35,000 clones, around 93% of them found once; the top ten carry around 8%. The sequencing used peripheral blood, collected before any cancer treatment. These receptor sequences come from a female donor over 55 with stage I lung adenocarcinoma.

The rearrangement links TRBV9 to TRBJ2-2; D assignment may be TRBD1 or TRBD2 (5 bases each). Per the germline V gene, CDR1 is SGDLS and CDR2 is YYNGEE. The V gene lost 1 base and the J gene lost 4 bases, with 14 bases spanning the gap. This CDR3 has 16 amino acids. CDR3 DNA sequence: TGTGCCAGCAGCGTAAGGCTCGGGACGGGCACCGGGGAGCTGTTTTTT. It yields the protein CASSVRLGTGTGELFF. Variable domain in full (rest from reference TRBV9 and TRBJ2-2): DSGVTQTPKHLITATGQRVTLRCSPRSGDLSVYWYQQSLDQGLQFLIQYYNGEERAKGNILERFSAQQFPDLHSELNLSSLELGDSALYFCASSVRLGTGTGELFFGEGSRLTVL.

The rearrangement uses TRBV7-2 and TRBJ1-1, with D possibly being TRBD1 (5 bases). The V end was cut by 4 bases, the J end by 6 bases, with 9 bases between. The CDR3 contains 12 residues. The germline V gene encodes CDR1 SGHTA and CDR2 FQGNSA. The CDR3: CASSSGFAEAFF. CDR3 nucleotide sequence: TGTGCCAGCAGCTCAGGGTTTGCTGAAGCTTTCTTT.

The V and J genes are TRBV7-2 and TRBJ2-2; possibly TRBD2 for D (6 bases). The CDR3 extends over 18 amino acids. With 4 bases removed from V and 2 bases from J, the gap between germline ends came to 20 bases. Germline CDR1 reads SGHTA; CDR2 reads FQGNSA. Here the CDR3 reads CASSSRPPGLRNTGELFF. CDR3 bases: TGTGCCAGCAGCTCGCGACCGCCGGGACTTCGAAACACCGGGGAGCTGTTTTTT. Looking up the rest from reference TRBV7-2 and TRBJ2-2 gives the full variable domain: GAGVSQSPSNKVTEKGKDVELRCDPISGHTALYWYRQSLGQGLEFLIYFQGNSAPDKSGLPSDRFSAERTGGSVSTLTIQRTQQEDSAVYLCASSSRPPGLRNTGELFFGEGSRLTVL.

The chain has TRBV9 and TRBJ2-2, with no clear D. CDR3 size: 18 residues. Trimming removed 0 bases from V and 0 bases from J, with 15 bases in between. In germline, CDR1 is SGDLS, CDR2 YYNGEE. CDR3 in DNA: TGTGCCAGCAGCGTAGGGGTAGGCTTAAACGCGAACACCGGGGAGCTGTTTTTT. Residues: CASSVGVGLNANTGELFF.

A single count supports this clone. As DNA, the CDR3 is TGTGCCAGCAGTGGACAGGGAGGCAACTATGGCTACACCTTC. Amino acids: CASSGQGGNYGYTF. This chain joins TRBV2 and TRBJ1-2, with 7 nucleotides matching TRBD1. The V gene's germline CDR1 is SNHLY and CDR2 FYNNEI. The CDR3 extends over 14 amino acids. V was clipped by 4 bases and J by 2 bases; unmatched bases: 4.

This rearrangement joins TRBV9 to TRBJ2-6, with D perhaps being TRBD1 or TRBD2 (5 bases each). The CDR3 consists of 17 residues. Germline V gene data show CDR1 as SGDLS and CDR2 as YYNGEE. Trimming removed 3 bases at V and 0 bases at J, with 13 bases between. The CDR3 is CASSARDASSGANVLTF. The CDR3 DNA reads as TGTGCCAGCAGCGCCCGGGACGCCAGCTCTGGGGCCAACGTCCTGACTTTC.

The gene calls are TRBV19 and TRBJ1-5, with no clear D. CDR1 and CDR2 (germline): LNHDA, SQIVND (reference sequence). This CDR3 is 15 amino acids long. V shed 3 bases and J shed 0 bases, with 9 bases lying between them. The CDR3 region is CASSIADRSNQPQHF. CDR3 coding DNA: TGTGCCAGTAGTATCGCAGATCGTAGCAATCAGCCCCAGCATTTT.

The CDR3 sequence is CASSLTTGSSGNTIYF. The CDR3, as DNA: TGTGCCAGTAGTCTCACGACTGGGAGCTCTGGAAACACCATATATTTT. The V gene is TRBV19, the J gene TRBJ1-3; D remains unclear. CDR1 LNHDA and CDR2 SQIVND come from the germline V gene (reference sequence). The CDR3 spans 16 residues. Trimming took 5 bases from V and 0 from J, leaving 14 bases between them.

The chain is built from TRBV11-3 and TRBJ2-5; D might be TRBD1 or TRBD2, each matching 5 bases. The CDR3 runs to 16 residues. V gave up 2 bases and J gave up 3 bases, with 16 bases separating them. Germline V gene sequence: CDR1 SGHNT, CDR2 YENEEA. In DNA, the CDR3 is TGTGCCAGCAGCTTATTCAGTGGCTGGGGGAAAGAGACCCAGTACTTC. Protein sequence: CASSLFSGWGKETQYF.

The rearrangement uses TRBV28 and TRBJ1-1; D gene unclear. The V gene's germline CDR1 is MDHEN and CDR2 SYDVKM. The length of the CDR3 is 15 residues. V gave up 2 bases and J gave up 5 bases, with 15 bases separating them. CDR3 residues: CASSLIRGVITEAFF. DNA of the CDR3: TGTGCCAGCAGTTTAATTCGGGGAGTGATAACTGAAGCTTTCTTT.

V gene TRBV5-6 combines with J gene TRBJ2-3; maybe TRBD1 (5 bases). This CDR3 is 15 amino acids long. Germline CDR1 SGHDT, CDR2 YYEEEE. V was cut by 0 bases and J by 0 bases, with 8 bases left in between. The CDR3 sequence: CASSLGQTSTDTQYF. The CDR3 nucleotides read TGTGCCAGCAGCTTGGGACAGACTAGCACAGATACGCAGTATTTT.

This CDR3 reads CASSDKGQGSSYEQYV. The DNA of the CDR3 is TGTGCCAGCAGCGATAAAGGACAGGGGTCGTCCTACGAGCAGTACGTC. This sequence joins TRBV5-4 and TRBJ2-7; 9 nucleotides line up with TRBD1. This CDR3 contains 16 residues. J lost 1 base, V lost 4 bases, and 9 bases had no gene match. Germline assignment: CDR1 SGHNT and CDR2 YYREEE (reference sequence).

This chain connects TRBV2 to TRBJ2-7; 7 bases are shared with TRBD1. From germline, CDR1 is SNHLY and CDR2 FYNNEI. V lost 4 bases, J lost 3 bases, and 0 bases stayed unmatched. This CDR3 contains 12 residues. In DNA form, the CDR3 reads TGTGCCAGCAGTGGACAGGGCTACGAGCAGTACGTC. Its translation is CASSGQGYEQYV.

The chain joins TRBV7-9 to TRBJ1-2; 8 nucleotides agree with TRBD1. The length of the CDR3 is 13 residues. In germline, CDR1 is SEHNR, CDR2 FQNEAQ (reference sequence). Trimming took 5 bases from V and 6 from J; bases not matched to a gene: 5. The CDR3 reads CASSQGAVDGYTF. CDR3 DNA: TGTGCCAGCAGCCAGGGGGCGGTCGATGGCTACACCTTC.

The chain carries TRBV28 and TRBJ1-4; D is undetermined. Germline CDR1 MDHEN, CDR2 SYDVKM. V was shortened by 7 bases and J by 7 bases, with 7 bases between the two germline ends. The CDR3 is 11 amino acids. The CDR3 DNA reads as TGTGCCAGCACTTCCGCTGAAAAACTGTTTTTT. It encodes CASTSAEKLFF.

The chain has TRBV27 and TRBJ2-2, with 11 bases fitting TRBD2. The CDR3 covers 16 residues. Germline V gives CDR1 MNHEY, CDR2 SMNVEV (reference sequence). V lost 5 bases, J lost 3 bases, and 5 bases stayed unmatched. The CDR3 DNA is TGTGCCAGCAGTGAGCTAGCGGGGGGATACACCGGGGAGCTGTTTTTT. Protein sequence: CASSELAGGYTGELFF.

J is TRBJ2-4 and V is TRBV6-5, with 7 bases matching TRBD1. Germline assignment: CDR1 MNHEY and CDR2 SVGAGI. This CDR3 has 14 residues. V lost 6 bases, J lost 7 bases, and 9 bases stayed unmatched. The CDR3: CASRPGDSYNIQYF. CDR3 DNA: TGTGCCAGCAGACCCGGGGACAGTTATAACATTCAGTACTTC.

This clone was detected once. The chain has TRBV11-3 and TRBJ1-1, with unresolved D. V was cut by 0 bases and J by 5 bases, with 10 bases left in between. The CDR3 covers 14 residues. Germline V gene sequence: CDR1 SGHNT, CDR2 YENEEA. CDR3 region: CASSLDSVRTEAFF. In DNA form, the CDR3 reads TGTGCCAGCAGCTTAGACAGCGTGCGGACTGAAGCTTTCTTT. Based on the CDR3 plus reference TRBV11-3 and TRBJ1-1, the full variable domain is EAGVVQSPRYKIIEKKQPVAFWCNPISGHNTLYWYLQNLGQGPELLIRYENEEAVDDSQLPKDRFSAERLKGVDSTLKIQPAELGDSAVYLCASSLDSVRTEAFFGQGTRLTVV.

In DNA form, the CDR3 reads TGTGCCAGTCGTGGAGGCTACAATGAGCAGTTCTTC. Translated: CASRGGYNEQFF. The rearrangement uses TRBV6-5 and TRBJ2-1, with a possible D match to TRBD2 (5 bases). The CDR3 is made up of 12 amino acids. V lost 9 bases to trimming and J lost 3 bases, with 9 bases between them. From germline, CDR1 is MNHEY and CDR2 SVGAGI.

J is TRBJ2-2 and V is TRBV19, with TRBD1 matching over 8 bases. CDR3 length equals 13 residues. Per germline, CDR1 LNHDA and CDR2 SQIVND (reference sequence). V was pared by 7 bases and J by 6 bases, with 4 bases of the junction left unmatched. CDR3 sequence reads: CASKDRASGELFF. DNA for the CDR3: TGTGCCAGTAAGGACAGGGCGTCCGGGGAGCTGTTTTTT.

The V and J genes are TRBV5-6 and TRBJ2-5, with a possible D match to TRBD2 (5 bases). Germline assignment: CDR1 SGHDT and CDR2 YYEEEE. There are 13 residues in the CDR3. V was shortened by 0 bases and J by 7 bases, with 10 bases between the two germline ends. In nucleotides, the CDR3 is TGTGCCAGCAGCTTGGCCGGGGTGTGGACCCAGTACTTC. It yields the protein CASSLAGVWTQYF. Full variable domain (rest looked up from reference TRBV5-6 and TRBJ2-5): DAGVTQSPTHLIKTRGQQVTLRCSPKSGHDTVSWYQQALGQGPQFIFQYYEEEERQRGNFPDRFSGHQFPNYSSELNVNALLLGDSALYLCASSLAGVWTQYFGPGTRLLVL.

This chain uses TRBV11-3 with TRBJ2-3; D remains unclear. The ends were cut back, 0 bases at V and 7 bases at J, with 5 bases in the middle. Germline assignment: CDR1 SGHNT and CDR2 YENEEA. The CDR3 consists of 12 residues. As DNA, the CDR3 is TGTGCCAGCAGCTTAGATACGAATACGCAGTATTTT. This encodes CASSLDTNTQYF.

The chain couples TRBV6-1 to TRBJ2-7; 8 nucleotides align to TRBD1. Trimming at V came to 4 bases and at J to 1 base, leaving 0 bases not matched to a gene. The germline V gene encodes CDR1 MNHNS and CDR2 SASEGT. There are 13 residues in the CDR3. The CDR3, as DNA: TGTGCCAGCAGTGGACAGGGGTCCTACGAGCAGTACTTC. Translated, it gives CASSGQGSYEQYF.

The chain links TRBV25-1 to TRBJ1-3, with 8 bases that match TRBD1. The trim removed 4 bases at V and 1 base at J, leaving 9 bases unmatched. From germline, CDR1 is MGHDK and CDR2 SYGVNS. The CDR3 is 17 residues long. CDR3 nucleotides: TGTGCCAGCAGTGGAGACAGGGGTATTCGTTCTGGAAACACCATATATTTT. Protein sequence: CASSGDRGIRSGNTIYF.

The chain couples TRBV5-6 to TRBJ2-5; 7 bases align to TRBD1. Trimming removed 4 bases from V and 5 bases from J; junction bases left unmatched: 8. Germline assignment: CDR1 SGHDT and CDR2 YYEEEE. CDR3 size: 14 residues. This CDR3 is CASSEGQRIETQYF. CDR3 in DNA: TGTGCCAGCAGCGAGGGACAGCGGATTGAGACCCAGTACTTC.

The V call is TRBV6-1, the J call TRBJ2-7, with D uncertain. This CDR3 contains 14 residues. Trimming left V 4 bases short and J 0 bases short, with 10 bases between. Germline V gene sequence: CDR1 MNHNS, CDR2 SASEGT. CDR3 in DNA: TGTGCCAGCAGTGTACGGGCCAGCTCCTACGAGCAGTACGTC. This gives the protein CASSVRASSYEQYV.

The rearrangement uses TRBV7-2 and TRBJ2-3; possibly TRBD2 for D (6 bases). This CDR3 spans 15 amino acids. In germline, CDR1 is SGHTA, CDR2 FQGNSA. V lost 6 bases to trimming and J lost 4 bases, with 17 bases between them. CDR3: CASRLPRLGADTQYF. The CDR3, as DNA: TGTGCCAGCAGACTGCCCCGACTAGGAGCAGATACGCAGTATTTT. Filled out from reference TRBV7-2 and TRBJ2-3, the complete variable domain reads GAGVSQSPSNKVTEKGKDVELRCDPISGHTALYWYRQSLGQGLEFLIYFQGNSAPDKSGLPSDRFSAERTGGSVSTLTIQRTQQEDSAVYLCASRLPRLGADTQYFGPGTRLTVL.

This rearrangement joins TRBV9 to TRBJ1-2; D gene ambiguous. CDR3 length equals 11 residues. V was trimmed by 4 bases and J by 8 bases, leaving 9 bases between them. Germline loops: CDR1 SGDLS, CDR2 YYNGEE. CDR3 nucleotide sequence: TGTGCCAGCAGCCCGCCAGGAGGCTACACCTTC. Its translation: CASSPPGGYTF.

The chain employs TRBV7-8 and TRBJ2-1; 10 bases agree with TRBD1. J gave up 9 bases and V 3 bases, and 2 bases lay outside the gene matches. The CDR3 spans 13 residues. Per the germline V gene, CDR1 is SGHVS and CDR2 is FQNEAQ. CDR3 amino acids: CASSFGQGVEQFF. The CDR3 bases are TGTGCCAGCAGCTTTGGACAGGGGGTTGAGCAGTTCTTC.

The rearrangement uses TRBV10-3 and TRBJ1-2; D not certain. The CDR3 covers 18 residues. Germline V gene sequence: CDR1 ENHRY, CDR2 SYGVKD. Trimming pared 2 bases from V and 4 bases from J, leaving 23 bases between. CDR3 DNA: TGTGCCATCAGTGAGCCTACATATCGACCGAGTGTAATCTATGGCTACACCTTC. It codes for CAISEPTYRPSVIYGYTF.